A single sample is the source of the 25 T cell receptor beta chains below, sequenced in a study of T cell responses to AZD1222 COVID-19 vaccine. Some clones are missing from TCRdb's copy, which holds only in-frame ones; the method was immunoSEQ multiplex PCR. Here the sample spans around 180,000 clones, 90% being singletons. Source: peripheral blood, taken on day 0 of AZD1222 vaccination. These receptors were taken from an adult in good health.

This chain uses TRBV7-6 with TRBJ1-1, with a tentative D call TRBD1 (6 bases). The CDR3 totals 15 residues. V lost 5 bases and J lost 4, with 17 bases in between. Looked up from germline, CDR1 is SGHVS and CDR2 is FNYEAQ. This CDR3 is CASSPAPGAVTEAFF. The CDR3 DNA is TGTGCCAGCAGCCCCGCGCCGGGGGCAGTCACTGAAGCTTTCTTT.

The gene calls are TRBV11-2 and TRBJ2-3; D ambiguous. The CDR3 is made up of 17 amino acids. Germline-derived CDR1 and CDR2 are SGHAT and FQNNGV. V dropped 1 base and J dropped 2 bases, with 16 bases sitting between them. This chain's CDR3 is CASSLGVIVATTDTQYF. CDR3 DNA: TGTGCCAGCAGCTTAGGTGTTATCGTAGCCACCACAGATACGCAGTATTTT.

The V gene is TRBV7-2, the J gene TRBJ2-3; D tentatively reads TRBD1 or TRBD2 (5 bases each). With 3 bases removed from V and 2 bases from J, the gap between germline ends came to 15 bases. The CDR3 is 16 residues long. The germline CDR1 and CDR2 sequences are SGHTA and FQGNSA. CDR3: CASSLGPRLYTDTQYF. The CDR3 DNA follows: TGTGCCAGCAGCTTGGGGCCTCGACTATACACAGATACGCAGTATTTT.

V and J are TRBV3-1 (or the pseudogene TRBV3-2) and TRBJ2-7, with D tentatively TRBD2 (5 bases). There are 12 residues in the CDR3. Germline CDR1 reads LGHDT; CDR2 reads YNNKEL (reference sequence). Deletions cut 3 bases from V and 6 bases from J, with 9 bases between. CDR3 DNA sequence: TGTGCCAGCAGCCAGACCCGGGGCGAGCAGTACTTC. Translated, it gives CASSQTRGEQYF.

This clone was found once. The chain is built from TRBV19 and TRBJ2-5, with 12 bases identical to TRBD2. The CDR3 length is 13 residues. Germline loops: CDR1 LNHDA, CDR2 SQIVND (reference sequence). Trimming removed 8 bases from V and 4 bases from J; junction bases left unmatched: 2. The CDR3 region is CASQLAGGETQYF. CDR3 coding DNA: TGTGCCAGTCAACTAGCGGGGGGAGAGACCCAGTACTTC.

The rearrangement uses TRBV2 and TRBJ1-6; 7 nucleotides agree with TRBD1. The CDR3 contains 14 residues. Germline V CDR1 and CDR2: SNHLY, FYNNEI. V shed 4 bases and J 7 bases; nucleotides not matched to a gene: 4. This CDR3 is CASSGQGDNSPLHF. For the CDR3, the DNA is TGTGCCAGCAGTGGACAGGGTGACAATTCACCCCTCCACTTT.

The rearrangement links TRBV6-5 to TRBJ2-5; D might be TRBD2 (6 bases). The CDR3 extends over 13 amino acids. Germline CDR1 reads MNHEY; CDR2 reads SVGAGI. V gave up 7 bases and J gave up 3 bases, with 12 bases separating them. The CDR3 nucleotides read TGTGCCAGCATGGGACTCGGAAAAGAGACCCAGTACTTC. It translates to CASMGLGKETQYF.

This clone was found once. The rearrangement uses TRBV5-1 and TRBJ1-1; D gene uncertain. There are 11 residues in the CDR3. CDR1 and CDR2 from the germline V gene are SGHRS and YFSETQ. V was cut by 4 bases and J by 8 bases, with 9 bases left in between. CDR3 DNA: TGCGCCAGCAGCGAGGGTGACGAAGCTTTCTTT. The encoded protein is CASSEGDEAFF.

V gene TRBV5-6 combines with J gene TRBJ2-3; 9 bases match TRBD2. V dropped 2 bases and J dropped 3; count of bases not matched to a gene: 10. Germline CDR1 and CDR2: SGHDT and YYEEEE. This CDR3 has 17 amino acids. CDR3 loop: CASSLSLRGGRTDTQYF. CDR3 DNA: TGTGCCAGCAGCTTATCCTTGCGGGGGGGCCGTACAGATACGCAGTATTTT.

J is TRBJ2-1 and V is TRBV20-1, with D uncertain. V was shortened by 6 bases and J by 5 bases, with 8 bases between the two germline ends. Germline loops: CDR1 DFQATT, CDR2 SNEGSKA (reference sequence). The CDR3 contains 11 residues. In DNA form, the CDR3 reads TGCAGTGCGAGCAACAACAATGAGCAGTTCTTC. Encoded protein: CSASNNNEQFF.

V usage is TRBV19 and J usage is TRBJ2-3, with 9 bases identical to TRBD2. The CDR3 runs 16 residues. Germline values: CDR1 LNHDA, CDR2 SQIVND (reference sequence). The V segment lost 3 bases and the J segment 2 bases; nucleotides outside the gene matches: 6. CDR3: CASSMFSGGSTDTQYF. The CDR3 coding sequence is TGTGCCAGTAGTATGTTTAGCGGGGGATCCACAGATACGCAGTATTTT.

This clone appeared a single time. The chain is built from TRBV18 and TRBJ1-2; D gene uncertain. The CDR3 loop spans 13 amino acids. Trimming took 6 bases from V and 6 from J, leaving 14 bases between them. Germline V gene data show CDR1 as KGHSH and CDR2 as LQKENI. The CDR3 loop reads CASSPQASDGYTF. The CDR3 DNA is TGTGCCAGCTCCCCCCAGGCCTCGGATGGCTACACCTTC.

The chain joins TRBV6-5 to TRBJ2-2; possibly TRBD1 or TRBD2 for D (5 bases each). The V end lost 6 bases, the J end lost 6 bases, and 14 bases lay between the germline ends. CDR3 size: 14 residues. The germline V gene encodes CDR1 MNHEY and CDR2 SVGAGI. The CDR3 sequence is CASRTGTGPGELFF. The DNA for the CDR3 is TGTGCCAGCAGGACCGGGACGGGGCCCGGGGAGCTGTTTTTT.

This rearrangement joins TRBV29-1 to TRBJ1-1; tentative D call: TRBD1 (5 bases). The CDR3 loop spans 14 amino acids. CDR1 is SQVTM and CDR2 is ANQGSEA in the germline V gene. V shed 6 bases and J shed 0 bases, with 14 bases lying between them. The CDR3 protein is CSVGGAEMNTEAFF. CDR3 DNA sequence: TGCAGCGTCGGGGGTGCAGAGATGAACACTGAAGCTTTCTTT.

This rearrangement joins TRBV2 to TRBJ1-2; no clear D gene. In germline, CDR1 is SNHLY, CDR2 FYNNEI. The V and J ends lost 4 bases and 3 bases respectively, with 12 bases between them. This CDR3 is built from 14 residues. As DNA, the CDR3 is TGTGCCAGCAGTGGAGGGAGCGGCTACTATGGCTACACCTTC. Protein sequence: CASSGGSGYYGYTF.

The chain couples TRBV11-2 to TRBJ1-1; no firm D call. CDR3 length: 14 residues. In germline, CDR1 is SGHAT, CDR2 FQNNGV. Trimming cost V 0 bases and J 10 bases, with 15 bases left between them. CDR3 in amino acids: CASSLDLGRWVAFF. CDR3 in DNA: TGTGCCAGCAGCTTAGATCTCGGCAGATGGGTAGCTTTCTTT.

CDR3 in DNA: TGCAGCGGACAGGGGGCCCCCGGGGAGCTGTTTTTT. The encoded protein is CSGQGAPGELFF. V is TRBV29-1 and J is TRBJ2-2, with 10 bases matching TRBD1. J gave up 6 bases and V 7 bases, and 2 bases lay outside the gene matches. The CDR3 is 12 amino acids. Per germline, CDR1 SQVTM and CDR2 ANQGSEA.

The chain links TRBV4-3 to TRBJ2-5; 9 bases match TRBD2. The CDR3 totals 15 residues. Germline CDR1 reads LGHNA; CDR2 reads YSLEER. Trimming at V came to 5 bases and at J to 9 bases, leaving 13 bases not matched to a gene. DNA of the CDR3: TGCGCCAGCAGCGAGACTAGCGGCGAGCGGGTGGCCCAGTACTTC. The encoded protein is CASSETSGERVAQYF.

This chain joins TRBV6-5 and TRBJ1-6; D not resolved. CDR1 and CDR2 (germline): MNHEY, SVGAGI. Trimming left V 6 bases short and J 6 bases short, with 12 bases between. The CDR3 has 14 amino acids. The CDR3 here is CASSLGRINSPLHF. CDR3 coding DNA: TGTGCCAGCAGCCTTGGTAGGATTAATTCACCCCTCCACTTT.

The chain couples TRBV7-3 to TRBJ2-6, with D uncertain. The ends were cut back, 2 bases at V and 4 bases at J, with 6 bases in the middle. Germline lookup yields CDR1 SGHTA and CDR2 FQGTGA. The CDR3 spans 14 residues. CDR3 in amino acids: CASSLDSGANVLTF. As DNA, the CDR3 is TGTGCCAGCAGCTTAGACTCAGGGGCCAACGTCCTGACTTTC.

The chain has TRBV5-4 and TRBJ2-7; perhaps TRBD2 as D (5 bases). Trimming removed 2 bases from V and 9 bases from J, with 9 bases in between. CDR1 is SGHNT, CDR2 YYREEE, per germline (reference sequence). The CDR3 is made up of 11 amino acids. This CDR3 reads CASSLPRGQYF. CDR3 nucleotide sequence: TGTGCCAGCAGCTTACCCCGGGGGCAGTACTTC.

The V gene is TRBV3-1 (or the pseudogene TRBV3-2), the J gene TRBJ1-1, with no clear D. Deletions cut 4 bases from V and 2 bases from J, with 8 bases between. This CDR3 has 13 residues. CDR1 and CDR2 (germline): LGHDT, YNNKEL (reference sequence). CDR3 bases: TGTGCCAGCAGCCTGACGGATAACACTGAAGCTTTCTTT. Residues: CASSLTDNTEAFF.

V gene TRBV6-5 combines with J gene TRBJ2-2; 10 positions agree with TRBD1. The CDR3 is 15 amino acids. The germline V gene encodes CDR1 MNHEY and CDR2 SVGAGI. Germline trimming cut 8 bases from V and 4 bases from J; bases unmatched to any gene: 7. The CDR3 spells CASLVGTGVTGELFF. In DNA, the CDR3 is TGTGCCAGCCTTGTGGGGACAGGGGTCACCGGGGAGCTGTTTTTT.

The chain joins TRBV3-1 (or the pseudogene TRBV3-2) to TRBJ1-2, with no clear D. Trimming took off 5 bases at V and 4 bases at J, with 14 bases between the two ends. Germline CDR1 reads LGHDT; CDR2 reads YNNKEL (reference sequence). The CDR3 loop spans 14 amino acids. For the CDR3, the DNA is TGTGCCAGCAGCTCCCGCGAGGGCTGCTATGGCTACACCTTC. It codes for CASSSREGCYGYTF.

The chain links TRBV19 to TRBJ2-7; 9 bases fit TRBD1. CDR1 is LNHDA and CDR2 is SQIVND in the germline V gene (reference sequence). CDR3 length: 13 residues. Losses at the gene ends were 9 bases for V and 2 bases for J; bases not matched to a gene: 5. The CDR3 DNA sequence: TGTGCCAGCTCGACAGGGGGAACCTACGAGCAGTACTTC. Protein product: CASSTGGTYEQYF.